These T cell receptor beta chains were read from a single sample in a study of blood T cell repertoires in COVID-19. Sequencing was performed with immunoSEQ multiplex PCR; in TCRdb, only in-frame clones are kept and a portion is missing. Of some 87,000 clones listed, about three quarters are singletons. The sample was peripheral blood. All receptors come from a woman older than 75 with active or convalescent COVID-19. CDR3s include the opening cysteine and the closing phenylalanine or tryptophan.

j_gene | v_gene | len | CDR3aa
TRBJ1-3 | TRBV11-2 | 14 | CASGRAISGNTIYF
TRBJ1-2 | TRBV27 | 14 | CASSLKGAHHGYTF
TRBJ2-3 | TRBV14 | 14 | CASSQVDSPDTQYF
TRBJ1-1 | TRBV5-1 | 14 | CASSLDRADTEAFF
TRBJ2-5 | TRBV7-9 | 14 | CASSPVGASVTQYF
TRBJ2-7 | TRBV5-6 | 15 | CASNHRDRGSYEQYF
TRBJ2-4 | TRBV6-6 | 14 | CASSLRDHRDIQYF
TRBJ2-5 | TRBV10-3 | 16 | CAISDFTAGGTETQYF
TRBJ1-2 | TRBV28 | 15 | CASSLSGAEGYGYTF
TRBJ2-2 | TRBV7-2 | 13 | CASGSGGAGELFF
TRBJ2-3 | TRBV11-2 | 14 | CASSLATGADTQYF
TRBJ1-3 | TRBV28 | 17 | CASSFAGPLTPGNTIYF
TRBJ2-3 | TRBV12-3/TRBV12-4 | 12 | CASSFETDTQYF
TRBJ1-1 | TRBV4-1 | 15 | CASTSGVLVNTEAFF
TRBJ2-3 | TRBV9 | 14 | CASSVSGGSDTQYF
TRBJ1-3 | TRBV10-2 | 15 | CASSGTGSSGNTIYF
TRBJ2-5 | TRBV25-1 | 15 | CASSLFRGGRETQYF
TRBJ2-1 | TRBV5-6 | 15 | CASSIYRSSYNEQFF
TRBJ2-2 | TRBV5-1 | 13 | CASSLVSTGELFF
TRBJ1-1 | TRBV5-1 | 14 | CASSLIRGVAEAFF
TRBJ2-1 | TRBV19 | 15 | CASTPSTYGGNEQFF
TRBJ1-3 | TRBV5-1 | 17 | CASSPGQGGLSGNTIYF
TRBJ2-2 | TRBV9 | 15 | CASSVWGRGTGELFF
TRBJ2-7 | TRBV10-3 | 16 | CAISFTLPGQGDEQYF
TRBJ2-7 | TRBV12-3/TRBV12-4 | 12 | CASSPGTGGHDF
TRBJ1-3 | TRBV15 | 15 | CATSIDRGAGNTIYF
TRBJ1-3 | TRBV12-5 | 18 | CASGLAQKGDVRGNTIYF
TRBJ1-6 | TRBV4-3 | 15 | CASSQGRGVGSPLHF
TRBJ1-5 | TRBV28 | 15 | CASVLGRLSNQPQHF
TRBJ2-1 | TRBV5-4 | 15 | CASSFIGSSKGEQFF
TRBJ2-3 | TRBV7-2 | 16 | CASSWSGGAGGDTQYF
TRBJ2-2 | TRBV6-5 | 13 | CASSILFGGELFF
TRBJ2-3 | TRBV20-1 | 11 | CSARRGDTQYF
TRBJ2-2 | TRBV2 | 13 | CASSVLVDGELFF
TRBJ2-3 | TRBV4-3 | 16 | CASSQNSDGGTDTQYF
TRBJ2-2 | TRBV9 | 16 | CASSVDRGIGTGELFF